Only one count was recorded for the clone carrying this T cell receptor (beta chain). The antigen remains unidentified. The ends lost 6 bases at V and 4 bases at J; junction bases unmatched: 11. The CDR3 length is 17 residues. Per the germline V gene, CDR1 is WSHSY and CDR2 is SAAADI. The sample is drawn from a study of T cells in Graves' hyperthyroidism and ophthalmopathy. General study findings and limits: Expanded thyroid clonotypes (above 0.001) were mostly also found in blood. Ophthalmopathy could be told apart from stable hyperthyroidism with a 13 V-J model.

Calling Graves' hyperthyroidism stable meant ophthalmopathy did not progress within 18 months. Regions amplified from RNA transcripts were the TCR beta CDR3 regions. The TCR CDR3 was amplified in a first-round RT-PCR using the HTBI primer set. MiXCR was run by TCRdb on the multiplex PCR reads, yielding one entry per CDR3 protein. The sample includes a few hundred thousand distinct CDR3 sequences, about 43% of them seen just once. This clonotype was sampled from a woman younger than 35 with Graves' hyperthyroidism. Sequenced: peripheral blood or thyroid tissue (not recorded which). The chain recombines TRBV10-2 with TRBJ2-1; 11 bases are a match to TRBD2. CDR3 amino acids: CASRTLRIAGGYNEQFF. The DNA of the CDR3 is TGCGCCAGCAGGACCTTACGCATAGCGGGAGGGTACAATGAGCAGTTCTTC.